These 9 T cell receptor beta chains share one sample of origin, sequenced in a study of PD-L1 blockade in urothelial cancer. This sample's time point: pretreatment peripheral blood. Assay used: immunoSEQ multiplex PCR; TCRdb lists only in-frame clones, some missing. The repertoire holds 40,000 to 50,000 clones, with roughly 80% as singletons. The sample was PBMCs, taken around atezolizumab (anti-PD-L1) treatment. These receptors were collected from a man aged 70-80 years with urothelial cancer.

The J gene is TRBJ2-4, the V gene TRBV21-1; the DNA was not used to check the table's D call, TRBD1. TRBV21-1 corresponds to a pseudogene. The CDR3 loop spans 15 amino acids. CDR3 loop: CASSRSGAAMDIQYF. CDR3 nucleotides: TGTGCCAGCAGCAGATCTGGGGCAGCTATGGACATTCAGTACTTC.

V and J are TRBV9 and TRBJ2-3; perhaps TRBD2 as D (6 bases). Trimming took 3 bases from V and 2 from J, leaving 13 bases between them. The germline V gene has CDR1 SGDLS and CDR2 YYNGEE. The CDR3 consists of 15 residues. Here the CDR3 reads CASSAGTFPTDTQYF. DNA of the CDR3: TGTGCCAGCAGCGCCGGGACTTTTCCCACAGATACGCAGTATTTT.

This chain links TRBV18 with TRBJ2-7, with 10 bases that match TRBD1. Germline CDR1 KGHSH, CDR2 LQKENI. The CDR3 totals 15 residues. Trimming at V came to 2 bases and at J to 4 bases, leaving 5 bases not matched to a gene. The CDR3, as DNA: TGTGCCAGCTCACCAGGGACAGGGGCCCCTTACGAGCAGTACTTC. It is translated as CASSPGTGAPYEQYF.

The chain's CDR3 is CAISLLTGGDNYGYTF. Written as DNA, the CDR3 is TGTGCCATCAGCCTCTTAACAGGGGGCGATAACTATGGCTACACCTTC. The chain carries TRBV10-3 and TRBJ1-2; 9 bases match TRBD1. After removal of 6 bases from V and 1 base from J, the junction contained 9 bases not matched to a gene. Germline CDR1 and CDR2: ENHRY and SYGVKD. This CDR3 is built from 16 residues.

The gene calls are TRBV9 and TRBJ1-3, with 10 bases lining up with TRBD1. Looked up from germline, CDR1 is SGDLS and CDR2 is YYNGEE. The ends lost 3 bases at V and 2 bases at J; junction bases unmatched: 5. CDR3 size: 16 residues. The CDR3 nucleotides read TGTGCCAGCAGCGGGACCGGGACAGGGGCTGGAAACACCATATATTTT. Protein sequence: CASSGTGTGAGNTIYF. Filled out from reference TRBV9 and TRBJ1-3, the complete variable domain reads DSGVTQTPKHLITATGQRVTLRCSPRSGDLSVYWYQQSLDQGLQFLIQYYNGEERAKGNILERFSAQQFPDLHSELNLSSLELGDSALYFCASSGTGTGAGNTIYFGEGSWLTVV.

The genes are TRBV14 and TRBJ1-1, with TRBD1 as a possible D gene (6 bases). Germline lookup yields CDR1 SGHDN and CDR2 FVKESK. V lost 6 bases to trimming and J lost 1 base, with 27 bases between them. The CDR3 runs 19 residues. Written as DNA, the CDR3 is TGTGCCAGCAGGCCCAGCTCAACAGGGTCAGGTTTCGGGAACACTGAAGCTTTCTTT. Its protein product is CASRPSSTGSGFGNTEAFF.

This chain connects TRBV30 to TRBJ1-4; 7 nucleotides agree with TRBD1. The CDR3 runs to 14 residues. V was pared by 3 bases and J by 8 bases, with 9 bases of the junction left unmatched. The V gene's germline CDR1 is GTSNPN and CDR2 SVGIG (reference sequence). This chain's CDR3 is CAWRQDRVGEKLFF. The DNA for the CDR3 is TGTGCCTGGAGACAAGACAGGGTAGGCGAAAAACTGTTTTTT.

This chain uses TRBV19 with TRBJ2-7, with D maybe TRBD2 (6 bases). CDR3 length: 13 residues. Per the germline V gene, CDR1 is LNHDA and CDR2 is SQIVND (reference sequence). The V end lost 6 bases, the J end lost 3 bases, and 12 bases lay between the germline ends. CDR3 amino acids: CASSGGLGYEQYF. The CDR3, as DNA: TGTGCCAGTAGCGGGGGACTGGGCTACGAGCAGTACTTC. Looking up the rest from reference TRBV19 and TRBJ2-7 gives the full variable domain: DGGITQSPKYLFRKEGQNVTLSCEQNLNHDAMYWYRQDPGQGLRLIYYSQIVNDFQKGDIAEGYSVSREKKESFPLTVTSAQKNPTAFYLCASSGGLGYEQYFGPGTRLTVT.

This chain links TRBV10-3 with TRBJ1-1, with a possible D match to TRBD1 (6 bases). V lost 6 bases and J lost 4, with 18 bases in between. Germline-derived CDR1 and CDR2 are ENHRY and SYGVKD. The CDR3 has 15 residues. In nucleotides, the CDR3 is TGTGCCATCAGGCACCACCTACAGGGTGGCACTGAAGCTTTCTTT. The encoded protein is CAIRHHLQGGTEAFF.